A selection of T cell receptor beta chains follows, all from one sample in a study of graft-versus-host responses after intestinal transplantation. Some clones are missing from TCRdb's copy, which holds only in-frame ones; the method was immunoSEQ multiplex PCR. Among over 45,000 clones, 90% to 95% were seen once, and the ten largest hold 0.38%. Their specific antigens are unknown. Sequenced material: unstimulated CD4+ T cells sorted from spleen or lymph node cells, taken before transplant. These receptors were taken from a human donor who was the organ donor for an intestinal transplant. CDR3s include the opening cysteine and the closing phenylalanine or tryptophan. A D gene is named only where the DNA matches it firmly. Clone size is not always given. Where it is, it says once, few, many or a class for expanded clones.

abundance	len	d_gene	v_gene	j_gene	CDR3aa	CDR3nt
few	16	.	TRBV19	TRBJ1-3	CASSTTRDGSGNTIYF	TGTGCCAGTAGTACGACAAGGGACGGCTCTGGAAACACCATATATTTT
once	15	.	TRBV19	TRBJ1-5	CASSIDAGKYQPQHF	TGTGCCAGTAGTATAGATGCCGGGAAATATCAGCCCCAGCATTTT
.	16	.	TRBV6-1	TRBJ1-6	CASSENPQRRNSPLHF	TGTGCCAGCAGTGAAAACCCCCAAAGACGAAATTCACCCCTCCACTTT
.	15	.	TRBV12-5	TRBJ2-7	CASGLVRGDPYEQYF	TGTGCTAGTGGTTTGGTACGTGGGGACCCCTACGAGCAGTACTTC
once	13	.	TRBV11-2	TRBJ2-5	CASSFQAQETQYF	TGTGCCAGCAGCTTCCAGGCCCAAGAGACCCAGTACTTC
.	16	TRBD1	TRBV5-6	TRBJ1-2	CASRAPRGRDLHGYTF	TGTGCCAGCAGGGCACCCAGGGGGCGCGATCTTCATGGCTACACCTTC
.	15	TRBD1	TRBV6-5	TRBJ1-1	CASSYSRTGSTEAFF	TGTGCCAGCAGTTACTCGAGGACAGGGAGCACTGAAGCTTTCTTT
.	16	TRBD2	TRBV15	TRBJ2-3	CATSRRGLANTDTQYF	TGTGCCACCAGCCGCCGGGGACTAGCCAACACAGATACGCAGTATTTT
.	13	.	TRBV6-5	TRBJ1-3	CASRQQGGNTIYF	TGTGCCAGCAGGCAACAGGGTGGAAACACCATATATTTT
.	15	.	TRBV4-1	TRBJ2-2	CASSYGILSTGELFF	TGCGCCAGCAGTTACGGGATCCTCAGCACCGGGGAGCTGTTTTTT
.	15	TRBD1	TRBV5-1	TRBJ2-7	CASSLAGTAPYEQYF	TGCGCCAGCAGCTTGGCCGGGACAGCCCCCTACGAGCAGTACTTC
.	15	.	TRBV6-5	TRBJ1-2	CASSYQSGLHYGYTF	TGTGCCAGCAGTTACCAAAGCGGGTTGCACTATGGCTACACCTTC
.	18	TRBD2	TRBV6-4	TRBJ2-7	CASSDPGLSGTPSYEQYF	TGTGCCAGCAGTGACCCCGGGCTTAGCGGGACCCCTTCCTACGAGCAGTACTTC
.	13	.	TRBV5-1	TRBJ2-5	CASSAGQQETQYF	TGCGCCAGCAGCGCGGGACAGCAAGAGACCCAGTACTTC
.	13	.	TRBV5-8	TRBJ1-5	CASGGQYNQPQHF	TGTGCCAGCGGTGGACAGTACAATCAGCCCCAGCATTTT
.	16	.	TRBV18	TRBJ2-7	CASSPPGSAYPYEQYF	TGTGCCAGCTCACCACCGGGGAGCGCTTATCCCTACGAGCAGTACTTC
.	15	TRBD1	TRBV7-8	TRBJ2-1	CASAHGTGFYNEQFF	TGTGCCAGCGCCCATGGGACAGGATTCTACAATGAGCAGTTCTTC
.	15	.	TRBV5-5	TRBJ1-5	CASAWGGRSNQPQHF	TGTGCCAGCGCGTGGGGGGGCCGCAGCAATCAGCCCCAGCATTTT
.	16	.	TRBV7-8	TRBJ2-3	CASSLGTVASTDTQYF	TGTGCCAGCAGCTTAGGGACAGTGGCGAGCACAGATACGCAGTATTTT